This passage covers 21 T cell receptor beta chains from one sample sequenced in a study of T cell responses to AZD1222 COVID-19 vaccine. The table came from immunoSEQ multiplex PCR; TCRdb's copy has only in-frame clones and leaves some out. The data show about 120,000 clones, with 85% to 90% seen just once and 10% to 15% held by the top ten. The specimen comprised peripheral blood, sampled on day 0 of AZD1222 vaccination. These receptors were taken from an adult in good health.

The V call is TRBV14, the J call TRBJ2-7; unclear D gene. Germline V gene data show CDR1 as SGHDN and CDR2 as FVKESK. V lost 6 bases to trimming and J lost 3 bases, with 3 bases between them. This CDR3 region has 10 residues. The CDR3 DNA reads TGTGCCAGCAGTCACTACGAGCAGTACTTC. It translates to CASSHYEQYF. The whole variable domain, filled in from reference TRBV14 and TRBJ2-7, reads EAGVTQFPSHSVIEKGQTVTLRCDPISGHDNLYWYRRVMGKEIKFLLHFVKESKQDESGMPNNRFLAERTGGTYSTLKVQPAELEDSGVYFCASSHYEQYFGPGTRLTVT.

The chain recombines TRBV7-9 with TRBJ2-5; 8 positions agree with TRBD2. The CDR3 length is 15 residues. The V and J ends lost 4 bases and 0 bases, in that order; junction bases with no gene match: 4. Germline assignment: CDR1 SEHNR and CDR2 FQNEAQ (reference sequence). CDR3 sequence (DNA): TGTGCCAGCAGCTCCCGGGGGGGGGACCAAGAGACCCAGTACTTC. Its protein product is CASSSRGGDQETQYF.

The chain joins TRBV24-1 to TRBJ2-1; D is unresolved. The length of the CDR3 is 11 residues. CDR1 is KGHDR, CDR2 SFDVKD, per germline. V lost 5 bases and J 8 bases, leaving 6 bases between the germline ends. The CDR3 region has the DNA TGTGCCACCAGTGTAATGGATGAGCAGTTCTTC. Its translation: CATSVMDEQFF.

The chain has TRBV2 and TRBJ2-1; 10 nucleotides match TRBD1. Germline V lookup: CDR1 SNHLY, CDR2 FYNNEI. V shed 5 bases, J shed 15 bases, and the junction held 7 bases outside the gene matches. The CDR3 runs 12 residues. In nucleotides, the CDR3 is TGTGCCAGCAGTTTCTCCGGGACAGGGGTGTTCTTC. Residues: CASSFSGTGVFF.

The gene calls are TRBV20-1 and TRBJ2-1; tentatively, D is TRBD2 (5 bases). V was pared by 3 bases and J by 7 bases, with 10 bases between. This CDR3 comprises 12 residues. Per the germline V gene, CDR1 is DFQATT and CDR2 is SNEGSKA (reference sequence). DNA of the CDR3: TGCAGTGCTAGTGGAGGAAAAAATGAGCAGTTCTTC. Its protein product is CSASGGKNEQFF.

This chain uses TRBV4-3 with TRBJ2-3; D may match TRBD1 or TRBD2 (6 bases each). Germline V gene sequence: CDR1 LGHNA, CDR2 YSLEER. CDR3 length equals 16 residues. Trimming removed 0 bases from V and 7 bases from J, with 17 bases in between. The CDR3 protein is CASSQDAGQGGNTQYF. The CDR3 DNA is TGCGCCAGCAGCCAAGATGCCGGGCAAGGGGGGAATACGCAGTATTTT.

This chain links TRBV7-9 with TRBJ1-1; D uncertain. The V and J ends lost 1 base and 4 bases respectively, with 7 bases between them. This CDR3 has 13 residues. The germline V gene encodes CDR1 SEHNR and CDR2 FQNEAQ (reference sequence). The CDR3 sequence is CASSLGGGTEAFF. CDR3 coding DNA: TGTGCCAGCAGCTTAGGGGGTGGCACTGAAGCTTTCTTT.

The chain is built from TRBV29-1 and TRBJ2-3; the D is unclear. The CDR3 covers 15 residues. Germline loops: CDR1 SQVTM, CDR2 ANQGSEA. Trimming pared 1 base from V and 5 bases from J, leaving 16 bases between. The chain's CDR3 is CSVEGGFPLEDTQYF. Written as DNA, the CDR3 is TGCAGCGTTGAAGGTGGGTTCCCCCTCGAAGATACGCAGTATTTT.

The chain recombines TRBV5-6 with TRBJ2-1; possible D gene TRBD2, 5 bases. The CDR3 is 16 amino acids. Germline lookup yields CDR1 SGHDT and CDR2 YYEEEE. Trimming removed 0 bases from V and 0 bases from J, with 10 bases in between. CDR3 residues: CASSLERGSSYNEQFF. The DNA of the CDR3 is TGTGCCAGCAGCTTGGAACGGGGAAGCTCCTACAATGAGCAGTTCTTC.

V usage is TRBV30 and J usage is TRBJ1-1, with 7 bases matching TRBD1. The CDR3 contains 15 residues. V lost 2 bases, J lost 3 bases, and 9 bases stayed unmatched. Germline CDR1 GTSNPN, CDR2 SVGIG (reference sequence). CDR3 sequence (DNA): TGTGCCTGGAGTCCAGGGGGACATTACGACACTGAAGCTTTCTTT. Translating gives CAWSPGGHYDTEAFF.

The J gene is TRBJ1-1, the V gene TRBV28; a weak D match, TRBD1 (5 bases). Per germline, CDR1 MDHEN and CDR2 SYDVKM. The CDR3 has 16 residues. Trimming removed 8 bases at V and 1 base at J, with 20 bases between. The CDR3 sequence is CASSYEGRRPNTEAFF. CDR3 DNA: TGTGCCAGCTCCTATGAGGGGCGGAGGCCGAACACTGAAGCTTTCTTT.

This chain's CDR3 is CASSSRQGKNTEAFF. CDR3 sequence (DNA): TGTGCCAGCAGTTCCCGACAGGGGAAGAACACTGAAGCTTTCTTT. The J gene is TRBJ1-1, the V gene TRBV6-2 or TRBV6-3; 8 bases fit TRBD1. V dropped 4 bases and J dropped 1; count of bases not matched to a gene: 5. Germline CDR1 MNHEY, CDR2 SVGEGT. This CDR3 has 15 residues.

The V gene is TRBV29-1, the J gene TRBJ2-2; D assignment may be TRBD1 or TRBD2 (5 bases each). Germline V lookup: CDR1 SQVTM, CDR2 ANQGSEA. The CDR3 is 13 amino acids. V lost 6 bases, J lost 0 bases, and 8 bases lay in between. CDR3 sequence reads: CSVPGPNTGELFF. Written as DNA, the CDR3 is TGCAGCGTGCCGGGACCGAACACCGGGGAGCTGTTTTTT.

This clone was detected only a few times. The chain carries TRBV5-4 and TRBJ1-1, with D maybe TRBD1 (6 bases). Trimming cost V 3 bases and J 1 base, with 10 bases left between them. Germline CDR1 and CDR2: SGHNT and YYREEE (reference sequence). The length of the CDR3 is 14 residues. CDR3 sequence reads: CASSYGQRNTEAFF. The CDR3 DNA reads TGTGCCAGCAGCTACGGACAGAGGAACACTGAAGCTTTCTTT.

The chain has TRBV5-1 and TRBJ1-1; 11 positions agree with TRBD1. The germline gives CDR1 SGHRS, CDR2 YFSETQ. V lost 4 bases and J lost 11; bases outside the gene matches: 10. The CDR3 consists of 14 residues. The CDR3 here is CASSGTGGLSRAFF. The CDR3, as DNA: TGCGCCAGCAGCGGGACAGGGGGGCTATCTCGGGCTTTCTTT.

The rearrangement uses TRBV28 and TRBJ2-7; 12 nucleotides line up with TRBD2. J lost 4 bases, V lost 5 bases, and 3 bases had no gene match. Germline V lookup: CDR1 MDHEN, CDR2 SYDVKM. The CDR3 is made up of 14 amino acids. CDR3 sequence reads: CASSRTSGIYEQYF. The DNA for the CDR3 is TGTGCCAGCAGTCGGACTAGCGGGATTTACGAGCAGTACTTC.

In this sample, this clone turned up once. The rearrangement links TRBV15 to TRBJ2-7; D is perhaps TRBD1 (6 bases). V lost 0 bases to trimming and J lost 7 bases, with 16 bases between them. The CDR3 extends over 15 amino acids. Germline CDR1 LNHNV, CDR2 YYDKDF (reference sequence). The CDR3 nucleotides read TGTGCCACCAGCAGAGAGGGCAGGGGCCTGGGTGAGCAGTACTTC. Its protein product is CATSREGRGLGEQYF.

The V gene is TRBV20-1, the J gene TRBJ2-1; D is uncertain. The CDR3 extends over 11 amino acids. Germline V gene sequence: CDR1 DFQATT, CDR2 SNEGSKA (reference sequence). V was clipped by 3 bases and J by 5 bases, with 5 bases between them. CDR3 region: CSASENNEQFF. In DNA, the CDR3 is TGCAGTGCTAGCGAGAACAATGAGCAGTTCTTC.

The V and J genes are TRBV9 and TRBJ2-5; 9 bases are a match to TRBD2. CDR3 length: 15 residues. Germline-derived CDR1 and CDR2 are SGDLS and YYNGEE. With V trimmed by 0 bases and J by 9 bases, 9 bases remained unmatched. The CDR3 coding sequence is TGTGCCAGCAGCGTAGCTAGCGGGGCCGTAGCGGCCCAGTACTTC. Protein product: CASSVASGAVAAQYF.

This chain uses TRBV4-3 with TRBJ2-3; D unclear. V was pared by 4 bases and J by 4 bases, with 9 bases between. CDR3 size: 13 residues. From germline, CDR1 is LGHNA and CDR2 YSLEER. The CDR3, as DNA: TGCGCCAGCAGCCTGAGAGGTGCAGATACGCAGTATTTT. It codes for CASSLRGADTQYF.

The chain links TRBV14 to TRBJ1-4, with 8 bases that match TRBD1. V shed 4 bases and J 5 bases; nucleotides not matched to a gene: 0. CDR1 is SGHDN and CDR2 is FVKESK in the germline V gene. The CDR3 length is 13 residues. The CDR3, as DNA: TGTGCCAGCAGCCGGGACAGGAATGAAAAACTGTTTTTT. Its translation is CASSRDRNEKLFF.